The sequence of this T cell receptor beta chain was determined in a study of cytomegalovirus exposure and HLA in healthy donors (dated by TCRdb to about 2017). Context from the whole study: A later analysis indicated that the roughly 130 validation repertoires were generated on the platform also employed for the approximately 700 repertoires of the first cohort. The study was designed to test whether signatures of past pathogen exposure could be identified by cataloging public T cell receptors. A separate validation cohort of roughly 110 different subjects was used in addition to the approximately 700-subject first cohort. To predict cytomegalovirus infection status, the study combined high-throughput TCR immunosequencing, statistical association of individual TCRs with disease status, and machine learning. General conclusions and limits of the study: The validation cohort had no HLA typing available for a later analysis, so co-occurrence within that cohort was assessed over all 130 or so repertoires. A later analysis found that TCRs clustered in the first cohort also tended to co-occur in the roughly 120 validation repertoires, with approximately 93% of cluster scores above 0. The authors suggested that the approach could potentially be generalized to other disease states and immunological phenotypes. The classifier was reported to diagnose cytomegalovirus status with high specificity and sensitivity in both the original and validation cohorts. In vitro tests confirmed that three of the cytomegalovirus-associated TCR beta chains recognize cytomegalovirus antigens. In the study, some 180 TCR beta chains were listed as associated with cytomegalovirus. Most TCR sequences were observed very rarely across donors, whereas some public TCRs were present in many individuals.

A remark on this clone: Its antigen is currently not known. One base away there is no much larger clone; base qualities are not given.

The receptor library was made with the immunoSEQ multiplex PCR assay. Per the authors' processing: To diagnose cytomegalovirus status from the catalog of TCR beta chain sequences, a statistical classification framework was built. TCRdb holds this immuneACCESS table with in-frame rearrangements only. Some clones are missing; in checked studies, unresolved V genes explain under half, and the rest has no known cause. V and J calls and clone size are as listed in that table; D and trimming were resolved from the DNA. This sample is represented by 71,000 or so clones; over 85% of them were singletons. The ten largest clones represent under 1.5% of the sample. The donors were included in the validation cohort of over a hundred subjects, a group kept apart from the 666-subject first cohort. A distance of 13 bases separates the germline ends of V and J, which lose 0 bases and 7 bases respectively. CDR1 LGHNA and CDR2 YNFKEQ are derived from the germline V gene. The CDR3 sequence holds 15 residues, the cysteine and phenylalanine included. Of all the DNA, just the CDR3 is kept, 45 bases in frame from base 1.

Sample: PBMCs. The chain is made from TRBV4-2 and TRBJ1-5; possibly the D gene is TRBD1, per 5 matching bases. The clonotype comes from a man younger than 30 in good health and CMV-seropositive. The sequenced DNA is TGTGCCAGCAGCCAAGATGGCCGGGGGAACCAGCCCCAGCATTTT. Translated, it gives CASSQDGRGNQPQHF.